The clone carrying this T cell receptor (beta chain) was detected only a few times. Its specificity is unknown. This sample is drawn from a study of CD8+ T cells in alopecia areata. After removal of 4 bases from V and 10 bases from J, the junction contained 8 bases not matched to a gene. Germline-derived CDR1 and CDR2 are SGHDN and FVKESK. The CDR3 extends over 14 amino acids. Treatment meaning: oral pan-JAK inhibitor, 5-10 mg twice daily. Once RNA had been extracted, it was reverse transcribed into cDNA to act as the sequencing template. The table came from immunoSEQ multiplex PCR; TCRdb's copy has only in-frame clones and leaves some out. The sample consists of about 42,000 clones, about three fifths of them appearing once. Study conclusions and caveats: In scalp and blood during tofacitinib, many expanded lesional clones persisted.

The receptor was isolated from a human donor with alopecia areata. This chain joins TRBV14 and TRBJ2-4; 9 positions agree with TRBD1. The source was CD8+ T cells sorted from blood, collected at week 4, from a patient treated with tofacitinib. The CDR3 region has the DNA TGTGCCAGCAGCCGGGACAGGGTCAAGGATATTCAGTACTTC. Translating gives CASSRDRVKDIQYF.